The 27 T cell receptor beta chains in this list originate from one sample, sequenced in a study of blood T cell repertoires in COVID-19. The repertoire was sequenced with immunoSEQ multiplex PCR; TCRdb's copy has only in-frame clones and lacks some. The profile shows some 200,000 clones, about 90% of them singletons. Sequencing used peripheral blood. The receptor set was obtained from a woman between 18 and 29 years old who had recovered from COVID-19.

The genes are TRBV11-3 and TRBJ2-2, with D uncertain. V shed 4 bases and J shed 8 bases, with 11 bases lying between them. The germline V gene encodes CDR1 SGHNT and CDR2 YENEEA. The CDR3 spans 13 residues. CDR3 in DNA: TGTGCCAGCAGCTCCTCCCTTAGAGGGGAGCTGTTTTTT. It translates to CASSSSLRGELFF.

J is TRBJ2-1 and V is TRBV4-3, with TRBD2 matching 8 bases. Germline V gene sequence: CDR1 LGHNA, CDR2 YSLEER. The CDR3 is 16 amino acids. V gave up 5 bases and J gave up 1 base; unmatched junction bases: 7. The CDR3: CASSDGAGGSYNEQFF. The CDR3 DNA sequence: TGCGCCAGCAGCGACGGGGCGGGAGGTTCCTACAATGAGCAGTTCTTC.

This chain links TRBV6-5 with TRBJ1-2, with D tentatively TRBD1 (6 bases). Germline V gene data show CDR1 as MNHEY and CDR2 as SVGAGI. The CDR3 sequence is 13 residues long. V shed 8 bases and J shed 1 base, with 11 bases lying between them. The CDR3 bases are TGTGCCAGCGGCCCCAGGGGTAACTATGGCTACACCTTC. Protein sequence: CASGPRGNYGYTF.

This clone was seen just once. The V gene is TRBV19, the J gene TRBJ2-5; TRBD2 is a possible D gene (6 bases). V lost 9 bases and J 10 bases, leaving 21 bases between the germline ends. The CDR3 totals 13 residues. CDR1 is LNHDA, CDR2 SQIVND, per germline (reference sequence). CDR3 bases: TGTGCCAGCCGGGGGACCCGAATCGAGGGCCAGTACTTC. Its protein product is CASRGTRIEGQYF.

The chain's CDR3 is CATSRLGGADTQYF. In DNA, the CDR3 is TGTGCCACCAGCAGATTAGGAGGGGCAGATACGCAGTATTTT. This chain links TRBV15 with TRBJ2-3; perhaps TRBD2 as D (6 bases). The CDR3 has 14 amino acids. CDR1 and CDR2 (germline): LNHNV, YYDKDF (reference sequence). V lost 2 bases to trimming and J lost 4 bases, with 10 bases between them.

The chain joins TRBV9 to TRBJ2-5; D is unclear. V was trimmed by 1 base and J by 1 base, leaving 14 bases between them. The germline V gene encodes CDR1 SGDLS and CDR2 YYNGEE. The CDR3 sequence is 16 residues long. CDR3 sequence: CASSVSLVEPQETQYF. The CDR3 DNA is TGTGCCAGCAGCGTATCCCTAGTTGAACCCCAAGAGACCCAGTACTTC. The variable domain in full, with the rest retrieved from reference TRBV9 and TRBJ2-5, is DSGVTQTPKHLITATGQRVTLRCSPRSGDLSVYWYQQSLDQGLQFLIQYYNGEERAKGNILERFSAQQFPDLHSELNLSSLELGDSALYFCASSVSLVEPQETQYFGPGTRLLVL.

The rearrangement links TRBV7-2 to TRBJ2-7; 7 bases map to TRBD2. V shed 1 base, J shed 0 bases, and the junction held 3 bases outside the gene matches. Germline V CDR1 and CDR2: SGHTA, FQGNSA. The CDR3 length is 15 residues. The CDR3 spells CASSLVGGSSYEQYF. The CDR3 DNA reads TGTGCCAGCAGCTTAGTAGGCGGGAGCTCCTACGAGCAGTACTTC. The full variable domain, its missing parts supplied by reference TRBV7-2 and TRBJ2-7, is GAGVSQSPSNKVTEKGKDVELRCDPISGHTALYWYRQSLGQGLEFLIYFQGNSAPDKSGLPSDRFSAERTGGSVSTLTIQRTQQEDSAVYLCASSLVGGSSYEQYFGPGTRLTVT.

The chain is built from TRBV9 and TRBJ2-7; D gene unclear. V was clipped by 0 bases and J by 0 bases, with 10 bases between them. Germline-derived CDR1 and CDR2 are SGDLS and YYNGEE. The CDR3 loop spans 15 amino acids. The CDR3 loop is CASSVGGSDSYEQYF. As DNA, the CDR3 is TGTGCCAGCAGCGTAGGTGGCTCCGACTCCTACGAGCAGTACTTC.

This clone was seen once. The chain combines TRBV10-2 with TRBJ1-1, with 7 bases that match TRBD1. The CDR3 has 16 residues. Trimming cost V 7 bases and J 1 base; bases outside gene matches: 12. Per germline, CDR1 WSHSY and CDR2 SAAADI. The CDR3 DNA reads as TGCGCCAGCATAGCCGGATTTTACAGGGGGAACACTGAAGCTTTCTTT. This gives the protein CASIAGFYRGNTEAFF.

The chain combines TRBV19 with TRBJ2-7; 7 bases are shared with TRBD2. The CDR3 contains 14 residues. Germline CDR1 LNHDA, CDR2 SQIVND (reference sequence). The V and J ends lost 3 bases and 3 bases, in that order; junction bases with no gene match: 5. In DNA, the CDR3 is TGTGCCAGTAGTATCGCCGCGGGAGACTACGAGCAGTACTTC. Its translation is CASSIAAGDYEQYF.

The chain is built from TRBV14 and TRBJ2-3; 13 bases fit TRBD2. The germline V gene has CDR1 SGHDN and CDR2 FVKESK. The CDR3 is 17 amino acids. V shed 4 bases and J 3 bases; nucleotides not matched to a gene: 7. This CDR3 is CASSRQGLAGVTDTQYF. In nucleotides, the CDR3 is TGTGCCAGCAGCCGACAAGGACTAGCGGGAGTTACAGATACGCAGTATTTT. Using reference TRBV14 and TRBJ2-3 for the parts outside the CDR3, the full variable domain is EAGVTQFPSHSVIEKGQTVTLRCDPISGHDNLYWYRRVMGKEIKFLLHFVKESKQDESGMPNNRFLAERTGGTYSTLKVQPAELEDSGVYFCASSRQGLAGVTDTQYFGPGTRLTVL.

The chain employs TRBV24-1 and TRBJ2-3; TRBD1 matches at 9 bases. The CDR3 runs 18 residues. V was clipped by 4 bases and J by 3 bases; unmatched bases: 13. The germline V gene encodes CDR1 KGHDR and CDR2 SFDVKD. CDR3 bases: TGTGCCACCAGTGACAAGATGGTTAGCGGACAGGGGACAGATACGCAGTATTTT. Protein sequence: CATSDKMVSGQGTDTQYF.

The chain combines TRBV10-3 with TRBJ2-2, with TRBD2 matching over 10 bases. The trim removed 0 bases at V and 7 bases at J, leaving 20 bases unmatched. Per the germline V gene, CDR1 is ENHRY and CDR2 is SYGVKD. The CDR3 is made up of 21 amino acids. As DNA, the CDR3 is TGTGCCATCAGTGAGTCCCCGGGACTAGCGAGCGTAAGCGGGGTTCTCGGGGAGCTGTTTTTT. It specifies CAISESPGLASVSGVLGELFF.

The chain's CDR3 is CASSLKLAGGYNEQFF. CDR3 bases: TGTGCCAGCAGTTTAAAACTAGCGGGAGGTTACAATGAGCAGTTCTTC. This sequence joins TRBV27 and TRBJ2-1, with 12 bases aligning to TRBD2. V was clipped by 2 bases and J by 4 bases; unmatched bases: 3. This CDR3 contains 16 residues. The germline V gene has CDR1 MNHEY and CDR2 SMNVEV (reference sequence).

J is TRBJ2-7 and V is TRBV5-1; D possibly corresponds to TRBD1 (6 bases). The CDR3 loop spans 15 amino acids. The V gene lost 0 bases and the J gene lost 3 bases, with 13 bases spanning the gap. Germline V gives CDR1 SGHRS, CDR2 YFSETQ. The CDR3 coding sequence is TGCGCCAGCAGCTTGGCTAAACAGGGAGTCTACGAGCAGTACTTC. Amino acids: CASSLAKQGVYEQYF.

The chain combines TRBV9 with TRBJ2-1, with TRBD1 identical over 10 bases. The trim removed 2 bases at V and 6 bases at J, leaving 8 bases unmatched. The CDR3 runs 16 residues. Germline CDR1 is SGDLS and CDR2 is YYNGEE. DNA for the CDR3: TGTGCCAGCAGCGTTAGAATGGGACAGGGGACCAATGAGCAGTTCTTC. Protein sequence: CASSVRMGQGTNEQFF.

The chain is built from TRBV5-1 and TRBJ2-4, with D perhaps TRBD2 (6 bases). The germline V and J ends were trimmed by 3 bases and 7 bases, with 20 bases remaining between them. CDR3 length: 16 amino acids. Germline assignment: CDR1 SGHRS and CDR2 YFSETQ. CDR3 protein: CASSWGTGTGYNIQYF. Here the CDR3 DNA reads TGCGCCAGCAGCTGGGGGACTGGAACGGGATACAACATTCAGTACTTC.

The chain joins TRBV7-3 to TRBJ2-2; 9 bases map to TRBD1. J gave up 5 bases and V 5 bases, and 9 bases lay outside the gene matches. CDR1 is SGHTA and CDR2 is FQGTGA in the germline V gene. CDR3 length equals 16 residues. The CDR3 is CASSPRTGVWTGELFF. The CDR3 nucleotides are TGTGCCAGCAGCCCAAGGACAGGGGTATGGACCGGGGAGCTGTTTTTT.

This clone was observed once. The chain joins TRBV19 to TRBJ1-1; a weak D match, TRBD1 (5 bases). Per germline, CDR1 LNHDA and CDR2 SQIVND (reference sequence). Trimming shortened V by 5 bases and J by 1 base, and 8 bases separated the two germline ends. The CDR3 is 13 amino acids. The CDR3 protein is CASSDRTNTEAFF. The CDR3 DNA sequence: TGTGCCAGTAGTGACAGAACGAACACTGAAGCTTTCTTT. The full variable domain, completed using reference TRBV19 and TRBJ1-1, is DGGITQSPKYLFRKEGQNVTLSCEQNLNHDAMYWYRQDPGQGLRLIYYSQIVNDFQKGDIAEGYSVSREKKESFPLTVTSAQKNPTAFYLCASSDRTNTEAFFGQGTRLTVV.

This chain's CDR3 is CASSYGTSYYEQYF. CDR3 sequence (DNA): TGTGCCAGCAGTTACGGAACTAGCTATTACGAGCAGTACTTC. The chain employs TRBV6-2 or TRBV6-3 and TRBJ2-7, with a possible D match to TRBD2 (6 bases). V lost 2 bases, J lost 4 bases, and 12 bases lay in between. The CDR3 contains 14 residues. Germline V CDR1 and CDR2: MNHEY, SVGEGT.

The chain links TRBV7-9 to TRBJ1-6; the D is unclear. The CDR3 consists of 14 residues. Per germline, CDR1 SEHNR and CDR2 FQNEAQ (reference sequence). Trimming pared 5 bases from V and 5 bases from J, leaving 10 bases between. CDR3 loop: CASSPSTDNSPLHF. The CDR3 coding sequence is TGTGCCAGCAGCCCCTCGACTGATAATTCACCCCTCCACTTT.

The count of this clone is one. The CDR3 DNA reads TGTGCCAGCAGTCAATACAGGGATATGGAGCCCCAGCATTTT. Translating it yields CASSQYRDMEPQHF. The J gene is TRBJ1-5, the V gene TRBV3-1 (or the pseudogene TRBV3-2); D is perhaps TRBD1 (6 bases). CDR1 and CDR2 from the germline V gene are LGHDT and YNNKEL (reference sequence). The V and J ends lost 6 bases and 8 bases respectively, with 17 bases between them. The CDR3 totals 14 residues.

This chain connects TRBV27 to TRBJ2-7, with 7 bases matching TRBD2. The CDR3 consists of 14 residues. Trimming removed 3 bases from V and 3 bases from J; junction bases left unmatched: 5. Germline V gene lookup returns CDR1 MNHEY and CDR2 SMNVEV (reference sequence). The CDR3, as DNA: TGTGCCAGCAGTTTTCTAGCGGCCATCTACGAGCAGTACTTC. Translated: CASSFLAAIYEQYF.

V usage is TRBV6-2 or TRBV6-3 and J usage is TRBJ2-6; TRBD2 might be the D (6 bases). Between the trimmed V and J ends, which lost 4 bases and 0 bases, there was a span of 7 bases. CDR3 size: 15 residues. Germline CDR1 MNHEY, CDR2 SVGEGT. The CDR3 DNA sequence: TGTGCCAGCAGTTTCGGGAGCTCTGGGGCCAACGTCCTGACTTTC. Translation: CASSFGSSGANVLTF.

The V and J genes are TRBV27 and TRBJ2-1, with 9 bases identical to TRBD1. V gave up 8 bases and J gave up 6 bases; unmatched junction bases: 8. CDR3 length: 14 amino acids. The V gene's germline CDR1 is MNHEY and CDR2 SMNVEV (reference sequence). The chain's CDR3 is CASCTGGRINEQFF. CDR3 nucleotides: TGTGCCAGCTGTACAGGGGGCAGGATCAATGAGCAGTTCTTC.

Notes on this clone: One end of the junction is discordant with germline, which a read error may explain. The chain carries TRBV20-1 and TRBJ2-3; TRBD2 agrees at 9 bases. The CDR3 runs to 14 residues. Germline lookup yields CDR1 DFQATT and CDR2 SNEGSKA (reference sequence). CDR3 residues: CSASYGGRGDRQYF. As DNA, the CDR3 is TGCAGTGCTAGTTATGGCGGGAGGGGCGATAGGCAGTATTTT.

This chain links TRBV6-2 or TRBV6-3 with TRBJ1-1; D remains ambiguous. From germline, CDR1 is MNHEY and CDR2 SVGEGT. V gave up 3 bases and J gave up 3 bases, with 11 bases separating them. CDR3 length equals 14 residues. Here the CDR3 DNA reads TGTGCCAGCAGTTATCGGGTTCAGCACACTGAAGCTTTCTTT. This encodes CASSYRVQHTEAFF.